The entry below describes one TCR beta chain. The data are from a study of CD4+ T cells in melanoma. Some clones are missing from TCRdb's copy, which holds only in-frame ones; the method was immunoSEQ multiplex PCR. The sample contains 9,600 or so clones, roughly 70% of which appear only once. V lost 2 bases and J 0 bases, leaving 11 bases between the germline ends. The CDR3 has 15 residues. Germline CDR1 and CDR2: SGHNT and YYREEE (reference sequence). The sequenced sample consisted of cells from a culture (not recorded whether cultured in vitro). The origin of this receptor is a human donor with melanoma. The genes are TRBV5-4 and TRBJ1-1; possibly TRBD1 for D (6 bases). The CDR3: CASSFTGRLNTEAFF. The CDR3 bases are TGTGCCAGCAGCTTTACAGGGAGGTTGAACACTGAAGCTTTCTTT.